The source of this TCR beta chain is a study of cytomegalovirus exposure and HLA in healthy donors. The donors belonged to the roughly 130-subject validation cohort, separate from the approximately 700-subject first cohort. This table comes from immunoSEQ multiplex PCR, and its TCRdb copy is limited to in-frame clones, with some not included. The profile covers some 350,000 clones, with about nine tenths appearing a single time and roughly 1.2% taken by the ten largest. Details on this clone: Its antigen is still unknown.

General study points: Across donors, most TCRs were seen rarely, yet some public ones were widespread. Using the classifier, cytomegalovirus status was reportedly diagnosed with high specificity and sensitivity.

Germline V CDR1 and CDR2: LGHNA, YNFKEQ. This CDR3 has 14 amino acids. V lost 3 bases and J 3 bases, leaving 11 bases between the germline ends. Sequenced: PBMCs. This receptor was identified in a woman aged 25 to 39 in good health and CMV-seropositive. This chain joins TRBV4-2 and TRBJ1-2; a weak D match, TRBD1 (5 bases). The CDR3 protein is CASSHQGSDYGYTF. In DNA form, the CDR3 reads TGTGCCAGCAGCCACCAGGGATCCGACTATGGCTACACCTTC.